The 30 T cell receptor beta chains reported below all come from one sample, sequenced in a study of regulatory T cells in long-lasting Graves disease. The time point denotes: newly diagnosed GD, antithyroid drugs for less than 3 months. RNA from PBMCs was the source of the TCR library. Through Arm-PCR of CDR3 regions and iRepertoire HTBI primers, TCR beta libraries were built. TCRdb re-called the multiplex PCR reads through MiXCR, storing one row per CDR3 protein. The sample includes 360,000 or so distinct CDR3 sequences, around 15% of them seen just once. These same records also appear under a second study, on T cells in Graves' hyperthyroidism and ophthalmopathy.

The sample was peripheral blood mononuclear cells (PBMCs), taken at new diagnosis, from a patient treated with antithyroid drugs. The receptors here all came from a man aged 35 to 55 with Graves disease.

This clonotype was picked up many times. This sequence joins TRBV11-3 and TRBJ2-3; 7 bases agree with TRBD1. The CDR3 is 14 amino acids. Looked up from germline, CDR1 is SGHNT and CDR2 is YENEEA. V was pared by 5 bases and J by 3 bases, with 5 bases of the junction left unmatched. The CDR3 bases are TGTGCCAGCAGCCACTACAGGGGTACAGATACGCAGTATTTT. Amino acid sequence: CASSHYRGTDTQYF.

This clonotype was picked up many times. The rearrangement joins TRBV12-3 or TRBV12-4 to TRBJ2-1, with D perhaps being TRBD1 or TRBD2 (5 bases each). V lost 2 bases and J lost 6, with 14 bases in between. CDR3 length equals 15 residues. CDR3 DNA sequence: TGTGCCAGCAGTTTAAGGGGCGGGTACTCCAATGAGCAGTTCTTC. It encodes CASSLRGGYSNEQFF.

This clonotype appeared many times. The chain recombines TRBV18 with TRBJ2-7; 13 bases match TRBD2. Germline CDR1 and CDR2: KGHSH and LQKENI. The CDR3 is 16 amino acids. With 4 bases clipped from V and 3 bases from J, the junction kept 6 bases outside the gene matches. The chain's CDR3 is CASSLGLAGANYEQYF. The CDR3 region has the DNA TGTGCCAGCTCACTCGGACTAGCGGGGGCCAACTACGAGCAGTACTTC.

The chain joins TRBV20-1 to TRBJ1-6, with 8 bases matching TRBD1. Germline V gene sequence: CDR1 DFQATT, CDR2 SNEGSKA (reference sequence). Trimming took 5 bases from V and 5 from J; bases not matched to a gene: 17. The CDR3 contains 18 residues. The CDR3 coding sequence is TGCAGTGCTCTCTCTGTAAACGACAGGGGCCGACATAATTCACCCCTCCACTTT. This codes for CSALSVNDRGRHNSPLHF.

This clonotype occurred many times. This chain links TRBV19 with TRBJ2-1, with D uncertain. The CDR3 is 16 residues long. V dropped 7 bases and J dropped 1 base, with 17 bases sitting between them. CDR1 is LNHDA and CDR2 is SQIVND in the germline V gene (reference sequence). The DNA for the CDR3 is TGTGCCAGTACTCCCCTACCGGGTGCATCCTACAATGAGCAGTTCTTC. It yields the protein CASTPLPGASYNEQFF.

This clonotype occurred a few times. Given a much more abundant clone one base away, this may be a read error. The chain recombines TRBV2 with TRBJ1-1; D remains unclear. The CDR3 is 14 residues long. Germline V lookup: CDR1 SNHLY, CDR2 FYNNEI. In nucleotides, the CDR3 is TGTGCCAGCAGTCCCAGAGTGGGGAACACTGGAGCTTTCTTT. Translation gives CASSPRVGNTGAFF. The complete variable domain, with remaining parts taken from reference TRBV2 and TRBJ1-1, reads EPEVTQTPSHQVTQMGQEVILRCVPISNHLYFYWYRQILGQKVEFLVSFYNNEISEKSEIFDDQFSVERPDGSNFTLKIRSTKLEDSAMYFCASSPRVGNTGAFFGQGTRLTVV.

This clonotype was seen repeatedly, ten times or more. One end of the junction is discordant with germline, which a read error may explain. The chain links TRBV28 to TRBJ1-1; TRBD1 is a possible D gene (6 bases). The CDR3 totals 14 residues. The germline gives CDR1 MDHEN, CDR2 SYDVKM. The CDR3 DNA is TGTGCCAGCAGTCTATGGACAGAGAACACTGAAGCTTTCTTT. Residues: CASSLWTENTEAFF.

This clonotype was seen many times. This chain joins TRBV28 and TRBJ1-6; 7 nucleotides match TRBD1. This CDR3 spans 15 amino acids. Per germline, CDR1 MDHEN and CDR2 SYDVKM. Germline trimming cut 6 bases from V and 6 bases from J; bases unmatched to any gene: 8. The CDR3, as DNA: TGTGCCAGCAGCCGTCAGGGGGGACGTAATTCACCCCTCCACTTT. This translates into CASSRQGGRNSPLHF.

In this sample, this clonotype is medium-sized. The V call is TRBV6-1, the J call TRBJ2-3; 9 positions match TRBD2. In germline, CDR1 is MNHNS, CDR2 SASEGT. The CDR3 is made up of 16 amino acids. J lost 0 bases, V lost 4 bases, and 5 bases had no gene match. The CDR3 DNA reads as TGTGCCAGCAGTGGACCGGGACTAGCAAGCACAGATACGCAGTATTTT. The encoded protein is CASSGPGLASTDTQYF.

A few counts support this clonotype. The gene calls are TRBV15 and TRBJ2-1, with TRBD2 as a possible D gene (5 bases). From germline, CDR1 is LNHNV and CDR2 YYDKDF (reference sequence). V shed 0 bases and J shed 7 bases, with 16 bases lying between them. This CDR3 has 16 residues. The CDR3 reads CATSRDLAGKENEQFF. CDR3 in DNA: TGTGCCACCAGCAGAGATCTGGCGGGCAAAGAGAATGAGCAGTTCTTC.

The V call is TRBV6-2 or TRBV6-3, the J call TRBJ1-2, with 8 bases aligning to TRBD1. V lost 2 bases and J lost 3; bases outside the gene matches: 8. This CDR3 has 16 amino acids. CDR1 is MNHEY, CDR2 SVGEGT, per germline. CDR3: CASSYLAGQGHYGYTF. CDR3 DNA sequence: TGTGCCAGCAGTTACCTCGCCGGACAGGGACACTATGGCTACACCTTC.

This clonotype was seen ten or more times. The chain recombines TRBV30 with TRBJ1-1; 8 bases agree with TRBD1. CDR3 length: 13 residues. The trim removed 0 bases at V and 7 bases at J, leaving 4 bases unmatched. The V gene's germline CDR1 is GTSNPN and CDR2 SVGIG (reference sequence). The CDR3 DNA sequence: TGTGCCTGGAGTGTACTCGGGACAGGTGAAGCTTTCTTT. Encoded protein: CAWSVLGTGEAFF.

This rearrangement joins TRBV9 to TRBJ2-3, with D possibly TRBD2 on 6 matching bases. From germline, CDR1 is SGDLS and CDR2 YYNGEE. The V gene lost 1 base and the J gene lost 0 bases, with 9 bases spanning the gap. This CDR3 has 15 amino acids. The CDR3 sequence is CASSVIAGSTDTQYF. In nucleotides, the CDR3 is TGTGCCAGCAGCGTAATCGCGGGGAGCACAGATACGCAGTATTTT.

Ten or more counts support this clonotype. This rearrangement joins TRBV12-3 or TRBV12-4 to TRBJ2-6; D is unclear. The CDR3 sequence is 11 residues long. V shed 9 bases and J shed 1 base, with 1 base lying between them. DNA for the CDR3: TGTGCCAGTTCTGGGGCCAACGTCCTGACTTTC. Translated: CASSGANVLTF.

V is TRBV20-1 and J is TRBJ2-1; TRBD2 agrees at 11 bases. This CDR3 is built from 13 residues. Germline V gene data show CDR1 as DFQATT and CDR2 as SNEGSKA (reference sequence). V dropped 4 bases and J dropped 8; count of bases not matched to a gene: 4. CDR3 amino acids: CSANSGGAHEQFF. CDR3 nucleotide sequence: TGCAGTGCTAATAGCGGGGGGGCCCATGAGCAGTTCTTC.

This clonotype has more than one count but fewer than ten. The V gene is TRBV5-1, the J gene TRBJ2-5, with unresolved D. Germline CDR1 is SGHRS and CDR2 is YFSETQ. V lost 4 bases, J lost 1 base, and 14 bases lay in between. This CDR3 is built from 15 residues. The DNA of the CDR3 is TGCGCCAGCAGCATTTCCCCTACGGGCCAAGAGACCCAGTACTTC. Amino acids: CASSISPTGQETQYF. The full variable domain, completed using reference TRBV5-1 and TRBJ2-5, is KAGVTQTPRYLIKTRGQQVTLSCSPISGHRSVSWYQQTPGQGLQFLFEYFSETQRNKGNFPGRFSGRQFSNSRSEMNVSTLELGDSALYLCASSISPTGQETQYFGPGTRLLVL.

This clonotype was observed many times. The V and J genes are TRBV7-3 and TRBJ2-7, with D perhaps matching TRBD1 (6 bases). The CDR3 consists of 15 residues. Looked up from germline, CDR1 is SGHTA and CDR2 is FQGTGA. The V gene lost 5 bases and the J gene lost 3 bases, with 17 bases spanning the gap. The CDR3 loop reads CASSPRAGAHYEQYF. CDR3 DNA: TGTGCCAGCAGCCCCAGGGCAGGGGCCCACTACGAGCAGTACTTC.

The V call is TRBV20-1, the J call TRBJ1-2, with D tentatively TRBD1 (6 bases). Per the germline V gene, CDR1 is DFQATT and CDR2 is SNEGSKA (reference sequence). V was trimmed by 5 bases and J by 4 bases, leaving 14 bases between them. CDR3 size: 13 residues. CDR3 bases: TGCAGTGCTGGACAGCGATCCTCCTATGGCTACACCTTC. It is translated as CSAGQRSSYGYTF.

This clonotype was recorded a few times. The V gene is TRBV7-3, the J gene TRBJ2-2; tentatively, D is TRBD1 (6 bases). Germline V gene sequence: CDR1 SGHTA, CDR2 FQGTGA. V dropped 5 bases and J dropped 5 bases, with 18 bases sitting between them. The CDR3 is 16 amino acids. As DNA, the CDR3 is TGTGCCAGCAGCGCGGACAGCCGGTTTAGGACCGGGGAGCTGTTTTTT. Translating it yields CASSADSRFRTGELFF.

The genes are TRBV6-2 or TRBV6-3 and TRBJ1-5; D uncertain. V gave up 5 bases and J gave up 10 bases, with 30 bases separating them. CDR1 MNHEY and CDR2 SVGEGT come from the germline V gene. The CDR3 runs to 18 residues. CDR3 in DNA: TGTGCCAGCAGTGAGGGAGGGTGGCTCGTTCTCGTGGAGCGACCCCAGCATTTT. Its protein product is CASSEGGWLVLVERPQHF.

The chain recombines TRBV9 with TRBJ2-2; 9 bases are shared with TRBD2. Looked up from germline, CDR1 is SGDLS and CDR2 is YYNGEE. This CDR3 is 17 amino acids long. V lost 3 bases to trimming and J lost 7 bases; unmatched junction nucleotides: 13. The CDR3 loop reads CASSAPRRGGLYGELFF. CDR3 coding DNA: TGTGCCAGCAGCGCCCCTCGGCGGGGGGGCCTGTACGGGGAGCTGTTTTTT.

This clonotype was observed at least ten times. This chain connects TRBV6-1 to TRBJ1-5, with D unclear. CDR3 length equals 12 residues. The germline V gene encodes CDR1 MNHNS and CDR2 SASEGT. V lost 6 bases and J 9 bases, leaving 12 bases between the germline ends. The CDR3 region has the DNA TGTGCCAGCAGCTATCCCGAAGGGCCCCAGCATTTT. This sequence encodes CASSYPEGPQHF.

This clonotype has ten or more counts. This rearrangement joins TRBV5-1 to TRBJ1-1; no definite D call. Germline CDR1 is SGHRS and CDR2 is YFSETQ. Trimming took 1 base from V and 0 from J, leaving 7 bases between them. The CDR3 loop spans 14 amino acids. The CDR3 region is CASSLRTMNTEAFF. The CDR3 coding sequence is TGCGCCAGCAGCTTGCGGACCATGAACACTGAAGCTTTCTTT. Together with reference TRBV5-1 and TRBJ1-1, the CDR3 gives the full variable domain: KAGVTQTPRYLIKTRGQQVTLSCSPISGHRSVSWYQQTPGQGLQFLFEYFSETQRNKGNFPGRFSGRQFSNSRSEMNVSTLELGDSALYLCASSLRTMNTEAFFGQGTRLTVV.

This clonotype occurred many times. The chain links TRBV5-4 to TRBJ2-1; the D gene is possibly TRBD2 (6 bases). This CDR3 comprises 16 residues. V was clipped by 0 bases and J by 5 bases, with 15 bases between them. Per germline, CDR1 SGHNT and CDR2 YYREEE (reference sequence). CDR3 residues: CASSLGGVLSNNEQFF. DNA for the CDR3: TGTGCCAGCAGCTTGGGCGGGGTTTTGTCAAACAATGAGCAGTTCTTC.

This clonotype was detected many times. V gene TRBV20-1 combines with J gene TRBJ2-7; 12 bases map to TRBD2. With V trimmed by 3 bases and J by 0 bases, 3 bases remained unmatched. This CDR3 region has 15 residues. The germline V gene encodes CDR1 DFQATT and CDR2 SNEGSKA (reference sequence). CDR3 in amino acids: CSARTSGGPSYEQYF. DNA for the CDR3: TGCAGTGCTAGGACTAGCGGGGGCCCCTCCTACGAGCAGTACTTC.

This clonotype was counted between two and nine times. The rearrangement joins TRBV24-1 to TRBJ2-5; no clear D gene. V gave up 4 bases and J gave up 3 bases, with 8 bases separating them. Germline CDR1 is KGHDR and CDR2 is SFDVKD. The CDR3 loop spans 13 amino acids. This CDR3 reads CATSDWGKETQYF. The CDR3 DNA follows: TGTGCCACCAGTGACTGGGGAAAAGAGACCCAGTACTTC.

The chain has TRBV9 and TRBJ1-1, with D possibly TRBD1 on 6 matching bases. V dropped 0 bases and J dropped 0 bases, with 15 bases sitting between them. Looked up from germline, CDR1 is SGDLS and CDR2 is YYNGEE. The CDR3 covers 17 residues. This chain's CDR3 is CASSVGGGLQLNTEAFF. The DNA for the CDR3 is TGTGCCAGCAGCGTAGGAGGGGGGTTACAGCTGAACACTGAAGCTTTCTTT.

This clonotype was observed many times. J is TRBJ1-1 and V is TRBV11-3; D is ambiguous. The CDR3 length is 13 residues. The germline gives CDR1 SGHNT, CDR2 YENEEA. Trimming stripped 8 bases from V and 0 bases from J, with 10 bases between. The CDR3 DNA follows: TGTGCCAGCGGACGGGCGCTGAACACTGAAGCTTTCTTT. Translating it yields CASGRALNTEAFF.

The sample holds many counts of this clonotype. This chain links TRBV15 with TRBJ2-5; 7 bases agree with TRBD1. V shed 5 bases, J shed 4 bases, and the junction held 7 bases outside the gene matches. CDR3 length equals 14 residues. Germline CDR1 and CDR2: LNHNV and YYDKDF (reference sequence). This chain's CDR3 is CATSAPTGRETQYF. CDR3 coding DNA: TGTGCCACCAGCGCACCGACAGGGCGAGAGACCCAGTACTTC.

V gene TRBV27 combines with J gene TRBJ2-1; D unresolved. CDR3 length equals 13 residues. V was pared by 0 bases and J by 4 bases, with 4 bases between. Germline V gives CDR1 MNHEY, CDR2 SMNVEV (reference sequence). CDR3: CASSLSEYNEQFF. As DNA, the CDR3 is TGTGCCAGCAGTTTATCTGAGTACAATGAGCAGTTCTTC.